The 25 T cell receptor beta chains below were found in one sample sequenced in a study of beta chain features in type 1 diabetes. Of the isolated RNA, all was reverse transcribed, and so the sequenced material was expressed TCRB transcripts. Repertoires were generated with immunoSEQ multiplex PCR, while TCRdb's copy carries only in-frame clones and drops some. The table shows 250,000 to 300,000 clones, with around an eighth occurring only once. Study-level results: A moderate, significant TCRB CDR3 shortening appeared in type 1 diabetes across four CD4+ subsets.

Their antigen targets remain unknown. Sequenced material: naive CD4+ T cells from blood. The receptors come from a young man with type 1 diabetes.

This clone has only a few counts. This chain connects TRBV7-3 to TRBJ2-1, with 8 bases identical to TRBD2. Germline CDR1 reads SGHTA; CDR2 reads FQGTGA. The J segment lost 10 bases and the V segment lost 4 bases, leaving 3 bases of the junction unmatched. The CDR3 runs to 12 residues. The DNA for the CDR3 is TGTGCCAGCAGCTCCTTAGCGGGAGAGCAGTTCTTC. Translated, it gives CASSSLAGEQFF.

This clone has a handful of counts. The genes are TRBV7-2 and TRBJ2-5; TRBD1 is a possible D gene (6 bases). CDR1 and CDR2 (germline): SGHTA, FQGNSA. V was shortened by 7 bases and J by 4 bases, with 13 bases between the two germline ends. This CDR3 region has 13 residues. Written as DNA, the CDR3 is TGTGCCAGCAAACAGGGAGCGTCAGAGACCCAGTACTTC. This encodes CASKQGASETQYF. Filled out from reference TRBV7-2 and TRBJ2-5, the complete variable domain reads GAGVSQSPSNKVTEKGKDVELRCDPISGHTALYWYRQSLGQGLEFLIYFQGNSAPDKSGLPSDRFSAERTGGSVSTLTIQRTQQEDSAVYLCASKQGASETQYFGPGTRLLVL.

This chain connects TRBV15 to TRBJ1-4, with 7 bases that match TRBD1. The germline V gene encodes CDR1 LNHNV and CDR2 YYDKDF (reference sequence). CDR3 length: 17 residues. V gave up 0 bases and J gave up 0 bases; unmatched junction bases: 4. The CDR3 DNA sequence: TGTGCCACCAGCAGAGATCAGGGGACAGCAACTAATGAAAAACTGTTTTTT. Its protein product is CATSRDQGTATNEKLFF.

The chain combines TRBV15 with TRBJ2-5, with D maybe TRBD2 (5 bases). CDR3 length equals 15 residues. CDR1 and CDR2 from the germline V gene are LNHNV and YYDKDF (reference sequence). Trimming shortened V by 4 bases and J by 0 bases, and 12 bases separated the two germline ends. CDR3 region: CATSIHEGNQETQYF. The CDR3 DNA reads TGTGCCACCAGCATCCATGAGGGCAACCAAGAGACCCAGTACTTC.

The chain has TRBV28 and TRBJ2-7, with D possibly matching TRBD1 (6 bases). CDR3 length equals 14 residues. Germline assignment: CDR1 MDHEN and CDR2 SYDVKM. V gave up 2 bases and J gave up 3 bases, with 11 bases separating them. In DNA form, the CDR3 reads TGTGCCAGCAGTTTAACGACAGGAGACTACGAGCAGTACTTC. As protein: CASSLTTGDYEQYF.

The gene calls are TRBV28 and TRBJ2-7; maybe TRBD2 (6 bases). The CDR3 consists of 15 residues. Trimming left V 5 bases short and J 3 bases short, with 17 bases between. The germline V gene has CDR1 MDHEN and CDR2 SYDVKM. The CDR3 sequence: CASSPFWRGLYEQYF. As DNA, the CDR3 is TGTGCCAGCAGTCCATTTTGGCGGGGACTCTACGAGCAGTACTTC.

The genes are TRBV6-6 and TRBJ2-1, with a weak D call TRBD1 (5 bases). The CDR3 totals 9 residues. Germline lookup yields CDR1 MNHNY and CDR2 SVGAGI (reference sequence). Trimming left V 11 bases short and J 12 bases short, with 11 bases between. The CDR3 region has the DNA TGTGCCGTAGGGGTCGGGCAGTTCTTC. This codes for CAVGVGQFF.

This clone was recorded a few times. The J gene is TRBJ2-1, the V gene TRBV29-1; TRBD2 matches at 7 bases. CDR3 length: 14 amino acids. CDR1 SQVTM and CDR2 ANQGSEA come from the germline V gene. V trimming: 4 bases; J trimming: 1 base; junction bases outside the gene matches: 4. In DNA form, the CDR3 reads TGCAGCGTTGGGCATAGCGGGTCCTACAATGAGCAGTTCTTC. Its protein is CSVGHSGSYNEQFF.

In nucleotides, the CDR3 is TGCGCCAGCAGCTGGAGGGACGACGGAAACACCATATATTTT. Translated, it gives CASSWRDDGNTIYF. The genes are TRBV5-1 and TRBJ1-3; maybe TRBD1 (5 bases). CDR1 is SGHRS and CDR2 is YFSETQ in the germline V gene. CDR3 size: 14 residues. The ends were cut back, 3 bases at V and 4 bases at J, with 11 bases in the middle.

This clone was seen a single time. The chain is built from TRBV14 and TRBJ2-3; TRBD1 might be the D (6 bases). From germline, CDR1 is SGHDN and CDR2 FVKESK. Trimming took 1 base from V and 2 from J, leaving 13 bases between them. This CDR3 spans 16 amino acids. The CDR3 loop is CASSQGTGTFTDTQYF. The CDR3 DNA is TGTGCCAGCAGCCAAGGAACAGGGACCTTCACAGATACGCAGTATTTT.

This clone was found a few times. The chain employs TRBV19 and TRBJ2-5, with D possibly matching TRBD2 (6 bases). Germline V lookup: CDR1 LNHDA, CDR2 SQIVND (reference sequence). V was trimmed by 3 bases and J by 1 base, leaving 21 bases between them. The CDR3 sequence is 18 residues long. The CDR3 spells CASSMYGDFAARQETQYF. CDR3 coding DNA: TGTGCCAGTAGTATGTACGGGGACTTCGCTGCCCGCCAAGAGACCCAGTACTTC.

This clone was detected only a few times. This chain links TRBV4-2 with TRBJ2-2, with a possible D match to TRBD2 (6 bases). V lost 6 bases and J 6 bases, leaving 11 bases between the germline ends. Germline CDR1 is LGHNA and CDR2 is YNFKEQ. CDR3 length: 13 residues. CDR3 in DNA: TGTGCCAGCAGTCACACTAGCTCCGGGGAGCTGTTTTTT. It yields the protein CASSHTSSGELFF.

The sample holds a few counts of this clone. The rearrangement uses TRBV6-5 and TRBJ1-1, with TRBD1 as a possible D gene (5 bases). This CDR3 comprises 15 residues. V shed 5 bases and J shed 6 bases, with 19 bases lying between them. Germline lookup yields CDR1 MNHEY and CDR2 SVGAGI. This CDR3 is CASSPTVSGIPEAFF. Written as DNA, the CDR3 is TGTGCCAGCAGTCCCACAGTTTCAGGGATCCCTGAAGCTTTCTTT.

The CDR3 DNA follows: TGTGCCAGCAGCTTAGTCGGGGTTGGGTATGAGCAGTTCTTC. Translating it yields CASSLVGVGYEQFF. The V and J genes are TRBV11-2 and TRBJ2-1; a weak D match, TRBD2 (5 bases). This CDR3 contains 14 residues. Germline V gene data show CDR1 as SGHAT and CDR2 as FQNNGV. V lost 1 base and J lost 8, with 12 bases in between.

The gene calls are TRBV19 and TRBJ1-5; D uncertain. CDR1 and CDR2 (germline): LNHDA, SQIVND (reference sequence). The CDR3 length is 13 residues. Trimming removed 2 bases at V and 9 bases at J, with 11 bases between. Here the CDR3 reads CASSISGVGPQHF. The DNA for the CDR3 is TGTGCCAGTAGTATATCCGGGGTTGGGCCCCAGCATTTT.

The J gene is TRBJ2-4, the V gene TRBV7-8, with D possibly TRBD2 on 5 matching bases. Per the germline V gene, CDR1 is SGHVS and CDR2 is FQNEAQ. V was clipped by 0 bases and J by 7 bases, with 19 bases between them. The CDR3 sequence is 17 residues long. In DNA form, the CDR3 reads TGTGCCAGCAGCTTAGCCCTCCTCCGAGGGTCGGTGAACATTCAGTACTTC. Translation: CASSLALLRGSVNIQYF. Full variable domain (remainder filled in from reference TRBV7-8 and TRBJ2-4): GAGVSQSPRYKVAKRGQDVALRCDPISGHVSLFWYQQALGQGPEFLTYFQNEAQLDKSGLPSDRFFAERPEGSVSTLKIQRTQQEDSAVYLCASSLALLRGSVNIQYFGAGTRLSVL.

This clone has just a few counts. The chain joins TRBV6-5 to TRBJ2-7; D unclear. V lost 10 bases, J lost 3 bases, and 16 bases lay in between. The V gene's germline CDR1 is MNHEY and CDR2 SVGAGI. CDR3 length: 13 amino acids. CDR3 protein: CATGPGANYEQYF. DNA for the CDR3: TGTGCCACTGGCCCCGGAGCTAACTACGAGCAGTACTTC.

A few counts support this clone. This chain connects TRBV2 to TRBJ2-3, with D maybe TRBD1 (6 bases). Germline V gives CDR1 SNHLY, CDR2 FYNNEI. This CDR3 contains 14 residues. Trimming stripped 7 bases from V and 5 bases from J, with 16 bases between. CDR3: CASIRTERIDTQYF. DNA of the CDR3: TGTGCCAGCATTAGGACAGAGCGAATAGATACGCAGTATTTT. The entire variable domain, with the rest obtained from reference TRBV2 and TRBJ2-3, is as follows: EPEVTQTPSHQVTQMGQEVILRCVPISNHLYFYWYRQILGQKVEFLVSFYNNEISEKSEIFDDQFSVERPDGSNFTLKIRSTKLEDSAMYFCASIRTERIDTQYFGPGTRLTVL.

This clone has only one observation. This chain connects TRBV6-5 to TRBJ2-7, with D possibly matching TRBD2 (5 bases). The V gene's germline CDR1 is MNHEY and CDR2 SVGAGI. The CDR3 loop spans 13 amino acids. V lost 4 bases, J lost 7 bases, and 14 bases lay in between. CDR3 sequence (DNA): TGTGCCAGCAGTTCCACGGACTTGGGGGAGCAGTACTTC. This sequence encodes CASSSTDLGEQYF.

The CDR3 loop reads CASSVSIGAEAFF. In DNA form, the CDR3 reads TGCGCCAGCAGCGTCTCAATAGGGGCTGAAGCTTTCTTT. The chain has TRBV5-1 and TRBJ1-1, with D perhaps matching TRBD1 (5 bases). The CDR3 covers 13 residues. The V gene lost 4 bases and the J gene lost 6 bases, with 13 bases spanning the gap. The germline V gene has CDR1 SGHRS and CDR2 YFSETQ.

V and J are TRBV7-9 and TRBJ2-7; possible D gene TRBD1, 6 bases. CDR1 and CDR2 from the germline V gene are SEHNR and FQNEAQ (reference sequence). CDR3 length equals 14 residues. Trimming removed 2 bases at V and 1 base at J, with 9 bases between. The CDR3 loop reads CASSLLGQSYEQYF. The CDR3 DNA sequence: TGTGCCAGCAGCTTACTAGGACAGTCCTACGAGCAGTACTTC.

This chain joins TRBV5-1 and TRBJ2-1; the match to TRBD2 covers 9 bases. CDR1 is SGHRS and CDR2 is YFSETQ in the germline V gene. The CDR3 totals 16 residues. V dropped 1 base and J dropped 2; count of bases not matched to a gene: 4. The chain's CDR3 is CASSLLPSGTYNEQFF. In DNA, the CDR3 is TGCGCCAGCAGCTTGTTGCCTAGCGGGACCTACAATGAGCAGTTCTTC.

This clone was counted between two and nine times. This rearrangement joins TRBV6-5 to TRBJ1-2, with 8 bases that match TRBD1. The CDR3 extends over 11 amino acids. Germline V gene data show CDR1 as MNHEY and CDR2 as SVGAGI. Losses at the gene ends were 6 bases for V and 7 bases for J; bases not matched to a gene: 1. CDR3 DNA: TGTGCCAGCAGACAGGGGGGTGGCTACACCTTC. It encodes CASRQGGGYTF.

The chain couples TRBV2 to TRBJ2-5, with 9 nucleotides matching TRBD1. The ends lost 4 bases at V and 0 bases at J; junction bases unmatched: 3. Germline-derived CDR1 and CDR2 are SNHLY and FYNNEI. This CDR3 has 15 residues. This chain's CDR3 is CASSGTGAYQETQYF. DNA for the CDR3: TGTGCCAGCAGTGGGACAGGGGCCTACCAAGAGACCCAGTACTTC.

V is TRBV19 and J is TRBJ1-1; no reliable D call. The V end was cut by 3 bases, the J end by 5 bases, with 10 bases between. Germline assignment: CDR1 LNHDA and CDR2 SQIVND (reference sequence). There are 13 residues in the CDR3. CDR3 in amino acids: CASSIGPGTEAFF. The CDR3 region has the DNA TGTGCCAGTAGTATTGGCCCGGGGACTGAAGCTTTCTTT. Drawing the rest from reference TRBV19 and TRBJ1-1, the complete variable domain is DGGITQSPKYLFRKEGQNVTLSCEQNLNHDAMYWYRQDPGQGLRLIYYSQIVNDFQKGDIAEGYSVSREKKESFPLTVTSAQKNPTAFYLCASSIGPGTEAFFGQGTRLTVV.